Presented here are 32 T cell receptor beta chains from one specimen sequenced in a study of T cell responses to AZD1222 COVID-19 vaccine. Clones were sequenced by immunoSEQ multiplex PCR, and TCRdb holds only the in-frame ones, with some missing. The table lists tens of thousands of clones, about 88% of them singletons. The sequencing used peripheral blood, collected on day 0 of AZD1222 vaccination. Source of these receptors: an adult in good health.

The chain combines TRBV2 with TRBJ1-5; D is unresolved. The CDR3 contains 13 residues. Germline V gene data show CDR1 as SNHLY and CDR2 as FYNNEI. Trimming cost V 3 bases and J 7 bases, with 10 bases left between them. CDR3 region: CASSDRQWQPQHF. The CDR3 DNA reads as TGTGCCAGCAGTGATCGGCAGTGGCAGCCCCAGCATTTT.

The CDR3 DNA reads TGCGCCAGCAGCGGGGGGATCAATTCACCCCTCCACTTT. Amino acid sequence: CASSGGINSPLHF. The chain couples TRBV5-1 to TRBJ1-6; D might be TRBD1 (5 bases). Germline CDR1 reads SGHRS; CDR2 reads YFSETQ. This CDR3 has 13 amino acids. The ends were cut back, 4 bases at V and 7 bases at J, with 9 bases in the middle.

The V gene is TRBV6-6, the J gene TRBJ2-6; a weak D match, TRBD2 (6 bases). Germline V gives CDR1 MNHNY, CDR2 SVGAGI (reference sequence). V was pared by 5 bases and J by 2 bases, with 10 bases between. The CDR3 contains 15 residues. CDR3 protein: CASSTPGAGANVLTF. In nucleotides, the CDR3 is TGTGCCAGCAGTACCCCGGGGGCTGGGGCCAACGTCCTGACTTTC.

The rearrangement links TRBV5-6 to TRBJ2-3; possibly TRBD2 for D (7 bases). Germline CDR1 reads SGHDT; CDR2 reads YYEEEE. The germline V and J ends were trimmed by 7 bases and 0 bases, with 12 bases remaining between them. The CDR3 contains 14 residues. In nucleotides, the CDR3 is TGTGCCAGCGGGGGGGGCGGAAGCACAGATACGCAGTATTTT. Translating gives CASGGGGSTDTQYF.

This rearrangement joins TRBV11-3 to TRBJ2-5, with 7 bases that match TRBD1. Germline CDR1 SGHNT, CDR2 YENEEA. Trimming at V came to 1 base and at J to 2 bases, leaving 1 base not matched to a gene. The CDR3 contains 14 residues. The CDR3 coding sequence is TGTGCCAGCAGCTTAGGGGGACAGCAAGAGACCCAGTACTTC. It is translated as CASSLGGQQETQYF.

The rearrangement joins TRBV30 to TRBJ1-3; maybe TRBD1 (5 bases). Germline V lookup: CDR1 GTSNPN, CDR2 SVGIG (reference sequence). Trimming shortened V by 6 bases and J by 4 bases, and 13 bases separated the two germline ends. This CDR3 region has 13 residues. The CDR3 sequence is CACSGGRGNTIYF. The CDR3 DNA sequence: TGTGCCTGCAGCGGGGGACGAGGAAACACCATATATTTT.

This clone appeared a single time. The V call is TRBV6-1, the J call TRBJ2-7; unclear D gene. Trimming cost V 1 base and J 6 bases, with 13 bases left between them. Germline CDR1 and CDR2: MNHNS and SASEGT. This CDR3 comprises 14 residues. The CDR3 DNA reads as TGTGCCAGCAGTGAAGACCCCAGGATAGGCGAGCAGTACGTC. Amino acids: CASSEDPRIGEQYV.

V usage is TRBV4-1 and J usage is TRBJ2-3; D is uncertain. Trimming removed 4 bases at V and 1 base at J, with 6 bases between. This CDR3 has 13 residues. Germline CDR1 is MGHRA and CDR2 is YSYEKL. The CDR3: CASSLVRTDTQYF. CDR3 coding DNA: TGCGCCAGCAGCCTCGTTCGCACAGATACGCAGTATTTT.

This clone was detected once. V usage is TRBV10-3 and J usage is TRBJ1-2; TRBD1 might be the D (5 bases). V was pared by 3 bases and J by 5 bases, with 10 bases between. The length of the CDR3 is 13 residues. Germline assignment: CDR1 ENHRY and CDR2 SYGVKD. CDR3 loop: CAISEGVKYGYTF. CDR3 in DNA: TGTGCCATCAGTGAAGGGGTTAAGTATGGCTACACCTTC.

The genes are TRBV10-1 and TRBJ2-7; 9 nucleotides align to TRBD1. The CDR3 extends over 15 amino acids. Germline trimming cut 3 bases from V and 6 bases from J; bases unmatched to any gene: 9. Germline values: CDR1 WNHNN, CDR2 SYGVQD (reference sequence). CDR3 in DNA: TGCGCCAGCAGTGACCACCCGGGACAGGGTGGCGAGCAGTACTTC. Translated: CASSDHPGQGGEQYF.

The chain combines TRBV10-2 with TRBJ2-7; D is unresolved. The CDR3 has 12 amino acids. Between the trimmed V and J ends, which lost 3 bases and 3 bases, there was a span of 6 bases. Looked up from germline, CDR1 is WSHSY and CDR2 is SAAADI. CDR3 sequence reads: CASSDSVYEQYV. The CDR3 coding sequence is TGCGCCAGCAGTGACAGCGTCTACGAGCAGTACGTC.

The V and J genes are TRBV28 and TRBJ2-7; D is ambiguous. The CDR3 runs 16 residues. V was trimmed by 2 bases and J by 2 bases, leaving 16 bases between them. CDR1 and CDR2 from the germline V gene are MDHEN and SYDVKM. CDR3 in amino acids: CASSLGQTSRAYEQYV. For the CDR3, the DNA is TGTGCCAGCAGTTTAGGGCAGACAAGCAGAGCCTACGAGCAGTACGTC.

The V and J genes are TRBV28 and TRBJ2-7, with 9 bases fitting TRBD1. CDR1 MDHEN and CDR2 SYDVKM come from the germline V gene. The trim removed 7 bases at V and 4 bases at J, leaving 8 bases unmatched. The CDR3 sequence is 14 residues long. CDR3 residues: CASTPGTGQYEQYF. In DNA, the CDR3 is TGTGCCAGCACCCCCGGGACAGGGCAATACGAGCAGTACTTC.

The chain joins TRBV28 to TRBJ1-2; possible D gene TRBD1, 6 bases. The CDR3 length is 15 residues. Germline-derived CDR1 and CDR2 are MDHEN and SYDVKM. V dropped 6 bases and J dropped 6 bases, with 20 bases sitting between them. The CDR3: CASSPGDIRVHGYTF. In DNA form, the CDR3 reads TGTGCCAGCAGCCCCGGGGACATAAGAGTTCATGGCTACACCTTC.

This sequence joins TRBV11-1 and TRBJ2-1, with TRBD2 identical over 7 bases. This CDR3 region has 16 residues. V lost 5 bases and J lost 8; bases outside the gene matches: 15. In germline, CDR1 is SGHAT, CDR2 FQDESV (reference sequence). The CDR3 protein is CASSPSGTPNPHEQFF. The CDR3 DNA is TGTGCCAGCAGCCCCAGCGGGACTCCAAATCCCCATGAGCAGTTCTTC. Drawing the rest from reference TRBV11-1 and TRBJ2-1, the complete variable domain is EAEVAQSPRYKITEKSQAVAFWCDPISGHATLYWYRQILGQGPELLVQFQDESVVDDSQLPKDRFSAERLKGVDSTLKIQPAELGDSAMYLCASSPSGTPNPHEQFFGPGTRLTVL.

V gene TRBV2 combines with J gene TRBJ1-6; D is perhaps TRBD1 (6 bases). The CDR3 totals 15 residues. V was trimmed by 6 bases and J by 7 bases, leaving 16 bases between them. CDR1 SNHLY and CDR2 FYNNEI come from the germline V gene. The CDR3 loop reads CASSPSGARNSPLHF. As DNA, the CDR3 is TGTGCCAGCAGCCCCTCGGGGGCGCGGAATTCACCCCTCCACTTT.

Here the CDR3 reads CATSDGDRRRPQHF. DNA of the CDR3: TGTGCCACCAGTGATGGGGACAGGAGGAGGCCCCAGCATTTT. The V gene is TRBV24-1, the J gene TRBJ1-5; 8 nucleotides agree with TRBD1. The CDR3 loop spans 14 amino acids. After removal of 3 bases from V and 9 bases from J, the junction contained 6 bases not matched to a gene. CDR1 KGHDR and CDR2 SFDVKD come from the germline V gene.

The chain carries TRBV5-1 and TRBJ2-1, with 9 positions matching TRBD1. V was pared by 5 bases and J by 4 bases, with 7 bases of the junction left unmatched. CDR3 length: 15 amino acids. Germline V CDR1 and CDR2: SGHRS, YFSETQ. CDR3 sequence reads: CASRKGQGEYNEQFF. For the CDR3, the DNA is TGCGCCAGCAGAAAGGGACAGGGAGAATACAATGAGCAGTTCTTC.

This rearrangement joins TRBV4-1 to TRBJ1-5; TRBD1 is a possible D gene (5 bases). V lost 0 bases and J lost 6, with 18 bases in between. CDR3 length: 17 amino acids. In germline, CDR1 is MGHRA, CDR2 YSYEKL. The CDR3 coding sequence is TGCGCCAGCAGCCAAGATTCCAGGTCAGGGTCTCGTCAGCCCCAGCATTTT. Translation: CASSQDSRSGSRQPQHF.

The genes are TRBV2 and TRBJ2-3; maybe TRBD2 (6 bases). Deletions cut 1 base from V and 2 bases from J, with 10 bases between. CDR3 length: 15 residues. Germline CDR1 is SNHLY and CDR2 is FYNNEI. The CDR3 sequence is CASSEGPGATDTQYF. The CDR3 region has the DNA TGTGCCAGCAGTGAAGGACCGGGAGCCACAGATACGCAGTATTTT. The whole variable domain, remainder taken from reference TRBV2 and TRBJ2-3, is EPEVTQTPSHQVTQMGQEVILRCVPISNHLYFYWYRQILGQKVEFLVSFYNNEISEKSEIFDDQFSVERPDGSNFTLKIRSTKLEDSAMYFCASSEGPGATDTQYFGPGTRLTVL.

This chain joins TRBV6-4 and TRBJ2-3; D is ambiguous. This CDR3 has 13 amino acids. Germline CDR1 is MRHNA and CDR2 is SNTAGT. V lost 4 bases and J lost 1, with 6 bases in between. For the CDR3, the DNA is TGTGCCAGCAGTGCGACCCGCACAGATACGCAGTATTTT. This translates into CASSATRTDTQYF.

This sequence joins TRBV6-1 and TRBJ2-3; 16 bases align to TRBD2. With V trimmed by 4 bases and J by 4 bases, 2 bases remained unmatched. The CDR3 totals 16 residues. Germline loops: CDR1 MNHNS, CDR2 SASEGT. The CDR3 DNA follows: TGTGCCAGCAGTGCCGGGACTAGCGGGAGGGCAGATACGCAGTATTTT. It specifies CASSAGTSGRADTQYF.

The J gene is TRBJ1-1, the V gene TRBV7-2, with D possibly being TRBD1 (6 bases). CDR1 is SGHTA and CDR2 is FQGNSA in the germline V gene. The CDR3 has 15 amino acids. Deletions cut 4 bases from V and 1 base from J, with 13 bases between. This CDR3 reads CASSSQGWGNTEAFF. The CDR3 coding sequence is TGTGCCAGCAGCTCGCAGGGGTGGGGGAACACTGAAGCTTTCTTT.

The rearrangement links TRBV19 to TRBJ2-5, with a tentative D call TRBD2 (6 bases). The CDR3 totals 17 residues. The V and J ends lost 6 bases and 2 bases respectively, with 22 bases between them. Germline loops: CDR1 LNHDA, CDR2 SQIVND (reference sequence). The CDR3 DNA reads TGTGCCAGTAGCCGTGCCCTGGCAGGGCGGGGACAAGAGACCCAGTACTTC. It specifies CASSRALAGRGQETQYF.

The J gene is TRBJ1-1, the V gene TRBV2, with D hard to call. The CDR3 has 14 residues. CDR1 is SNHLY and CDR2 is FYNNEI in the germline V gene. V was trimmed by 5 bases and J by 0 bases, leaving 10 bases between them. CDR3 nucleotides: TGTGCCAGCAGTAGGACCTACATGAACACTGAAGCTTTCTTT. It is translated as CASSRTYMNTEAFF.

The chain joins TRBV29-1 to TRBJ2-2; D ambiguous. The CDR3 has 12 residues. From germline, CDR1 is SQVTM and CDR2 ANQGSEA. The DNA for the CDR3 is TGCAGTGCGTCCGCACGCACCGGGGAGCTGTTTTTT. Amino acid sequence: CSASARTGELFF.

V usage is TRBV6-2 or TRBV6-3 and J usage is TRBJ2-2; TRBD2 agrees at 7 bases. Germline V lookup: CDR1 MNHEY, CDR2 SVGEGT. The trim removed 4 bases at V and 7 bases at J, leaving 6 bases unmatched. CDR3 length equals 14 residues. CDR3 amino acids: CASSSSRGVGELFF. The CDR3 DNA is TGTGCCAGCAGTTCCTCCCGGGGGGTCGGGGAGCTGTTTTTT.

V gene TRBV11-2 combines with J gene TRBJ1-1; D gene ambiguous. V lost 5 bases and J lost 8, with 15 bases in between. Germline V gene lookup returns CDR1 SGHAT and CDR2 FQNNGV. The CDR3 has 13 amino acids. CDR3: CASSGDRYREAFF. Here the CDR3 DNA reads TGTGCCAGCAGCGGAGACCGATACCGAGAAGCTTTCTTT.

V is TRBV7-9 and J is TRBJ2-7, with D maybe TRBD1 (5 bases). CDR1 is SEHNR and CDR2 is FQNEAQ in the germline V gene (reference sequence). This CDR3 is built from 13 residues. Trimming took off 5 bases at V and 6 bases at J, with 14 bases between the two ends. The CDR3 DNA follows: TGTGCCAGCAGCCTGGTAGGGGTCCTCGAGCAGTACTTC. Amino acids: CASSLVGVLEQYF.

The V call is TRBV9, the J call TRBJ2-3; D might be TRBD2 (5 bases). Germline V gene data show CDR1 as SGDLS and CDR2 as YYNGEE. The CDR3 is 16 residues long. The V gene lost 2 bases and the J gene lost 4 bases, with 17 bases spanning the gap. The CDR3 DNA sequence: TGTGCCAGCAGCGTCCTGGGTGGGAGCAGTGCAGATACGCAGTATTTT. It yields the protein CASSVLGGSSADTQYF. The full variable domain, in which reference TRBV9 and TRBJ2-3 provide the parts outside the CDR3, is DSGVTQTPKHLITATGQRVTLRCSPRSGDLSVYWYQQSLDQGLQFLIQYYNGEERAKGNILERFSAQQFPDLHSELNLSSLELGDSALYFCASSVLGGSSADTQYFGPGTRLTVL.

The table lists this clone with a few counts. The CDR3 region has the DNA TGTGTCTCAGGGGGCTGGACTGAAGCTTTCTTT. The encoded protein is CVSGGWTEAFF. This sequence joins TRBV19 and TRBJ1-1; 8 nucleotides line up with TRBD1. Germline lookup yields CDR1 LNHDA and CDR2 SQIVND (reference sequence). This CDR3 is built from 11 residues.

The rearrangement uses TRBV19 and TRBJ1-5, with D possibly matching TRBD1 (5 bases). Trimming stripped 4 bases from V and 0 bases from J, with 16 bases between. The CDR3 covers 17 residues. Per germline, CDR1 LNHDA and CDR2 SQIVND (reference sequence). This CDR3 reads CASSSPNEGYSNQPQHF. In DNA form, the CDR3 reads TGTGCCAGTAGTAGCCCCAATGAGGGGTATAGCAATCAGCCCCAGCATTTT.